A selection of T cell receptor beta chains follows, all from one sample in a study of CD8+ T cells in alopecia areata. Measured with immunoSEQ multiplex PCR; TCRdb has only the in-frame clones, and not every one. Of about 210,000 clones listed, around two fifths are singletons. Material: CD4+ T cells sorted from blood, obtained at approximately week 36, from a patient treated with tofacitinib. All receptors come from a human donor with alopecia areata. CDR3s include the opening cysteine and the closing phenylalanine or tryptophan. A D gene is named only where the DNA matches it firmly. The size of a clone is reported for some rows only, either as once, few or many, or as a class for expanded clones.

D gene | clone size | J gene | V gene | CDR3 DNA | CDR3 protein
. | . | TRBJ1-2 | TRBV29-1 | TGCAGCGTTGAATTGGGCTATGGCTACACCTTC | CSVELGYGYTF
. | many | TRBJ1-2 | TRBV11-2 | TGTGCCAGCAGCTTAGAAACGGCGAACTATGGCTACACCTTC | CASSLETANYGYTF
. | . | TRBJ2-5 | TRBV20-1 | TGCAGTGCTTCCCTAGCAGAGACCCAGTACTTC | CSASLAETQYF
TRBD1 | few | TRBJ2-4 | TRBV29-1 | TGCAGCGTTATAGAGGGGGCGCGAGGCAAAAACATTCAGTACTTC | CSVIEGARGKNIQYF
. | few | TRBJ2-1 | TRBV5-4 | TGTGCCAGCAGCTTGGGGAGCACCCACCATGAGCAGTTCTTC | CASSLGSTHHEQFF
. | . | TRBJ2-7 | TRBV2 | TGTGCCAGCAGTGATGACAGACCCTACGAGCAGTACTTC | CASSDDRPYEQYF
. | . | TRBJ2-5 | TRBV29-1 | TGCAGCGTGGCCGTGGGAGAGACCCAGTACTTC | CSVAVGETQYF
TRBD1 | . | TRBJ1-4 | TRBV27 | TGTGCCAGCAGGGCCTCAGGGGGGAGGGGAAAACTGTTTTTT | CASRASGGRGKLFF
. | . | TRBJ1-1 | TRBV29-1 | TGCAGCGCGGTCCTTGCAATGAACACTGAAGCTTTCTTT | CSAVLAMNTEAFF
. | . | TRBJ1-4 | TRBV30 | TGTGCCTGGAGGGGCCCTGCGGGGAAAGGTGAAAAACTGTTTTTT | CAWRGPAGKGEKLFF
. | . | TRBJ1-1 | TRBV7-2 | TGTGCCAGCAGCTCCCCGCCTGGCGGGGTTTGGAACACTGAAGCTTTCTTT | CASSSPPGGVWNTEAFF
. | . | TRBJ2-3 | TRBV27 | TGTGCCAGCAGTTTAGCCGGCAGGGCCCTCACAGATACGCAGTATTTT | CASSLAGRALTDTQYF
. | few | TRBJ2-1 | TRBV7-2 | TGTGCCAGCAGCTTAGCGCTCTTAGGCCCTAGGCCTGAGCAGTTCTTC | CASSLALLGPRPEQFF
. | few | TRBJ2-6 | TRBV7-3 | TGTGCCAGCAGCTTAGGGGGATATGGGGCCAACGTCCTGACTTTC | CASSLGGYGANVLTF
TRBD1 | . | TRBJ2-5 | TRBV6-1 | TGTGCCAGCAGTGGGAGGACCCAGGGGGTGGAGACCCAGTACTTC | CASSGRTQGVETQYF
TRBD1 | once | TRBJ2-1 | TRBV28 | TGTGCCAGCAGTTTGGGGACAGTCAATGAGCAGTTCTTC | CASSLGTVNEQFF
TRBD1 | once | TRBJ1-4 | TRBV15 | TGTGCCACGGGGACAGACACTAATGAAAAACTGTTTTTT | CATGTDTNEKLFF
. | few | TRBJ2-6 | TRBV30 | TGTGCCTGGAGTGTACAAGGGGCTGGGGCCAACGTCCTGACTTTC | CAWSVQGAGANVLTF
. | . | TRBJ2-3 | TRBV29-1 | TGCAGCGTTGGGCAAGATACGCAGTATTTT | CSVGQDTQYF
TRBD2 | . | TRBJ2-1 | TRBV29-1 | TGCAGCTCTCGCCGGGGGGGTTACAATGAGCAGTTCTTC | CSSRRGGYNEQFF
. | few | TRBJ2-5 | TRBV5-1 | TGCGCCAGCAGCGAATCGGTTAATAGACAAGAGACCCAGTACTTC | CASSESVNRQETQYF
TRBD2 | . | TRBJ2-1 | TRBV5-1 | TGCGCCAGCAGCTCGGAGCGGGACCCCCGTTACAATGAGCAGTTCTTC | CASSSERDPRYNEQFF
TRBD1 | . | TRBJ2-5 | TRBV5-6 | TGTGCCAGCAGCTCACGGACAGGGAGAGAGACCCAGTACTTC | CASSSRTGRETQYF
. | . | TRBJ1-1 | TRBV27 | TGTGCCAGCAGTACCTTGAGGGGCTCCGAAATGAACACTGAAGCTTTCTTT | CASSTLRGSEMNTEAFF
. | few | TRBJ1-2 | TRBV30 | TGTGCCTGGAGCGGGGGGCGTCAGTATGGCTACACCTTC | CAWSGGRQYGYTF
. | . | TRBJ1-1 | TRBV5-1 | TGCGCCAGCAGCTTGGTGTTGAACACTGAAGCTTTCTTT | CASSLVLNTEAFF
TRBD2 | . | TRBJ2-4 | TRBV29-1 | TGCAGCGTTGCCCCAGCGGGAGTGGTCAAGAACATTCAGTACTTC | CSVAPAGVVKNIQYF
TRBD2 | . | TRBJ2-2 | TRBV6-6 | TGTGCCAGCAGTGGGACTAGCAGTTACACCGGGGAGCTGTTTTTT | CASSGTSSYTGELFF
. | few | TRBJ1-5 | TRBV7-2 | TGTGCCAGCAGCTTATATCAGGGTGGACAGCCCCAGCATTTT | CASSLYQGGQPQHF
TRBD1 | . | TRBJ2-7 | TRBV28 | TGTGCCAGCAGTCCCCCGGGACAGGGGTGGTACGAGCAGTACTTC | CASSPPGQGWYEQYF
. | few | TRBJ2-1 | TRBV7-3 | TGTGCCAGCAGCACACACCAGGGCGGGGAGCAGTTCTTC | CASSTHQGGEQFF
. | . | TRBJ2-1 | TRBV7-2 | TGTGCCAGCAGCTTAGCCCGGCGGGACCTTTACAATGAGCAGTTCTTC | CASSLARRDLYNEQFF
TRBD2 | . | TRBJ2-5 | TRBV5-1 | TGCGCCAGCAGCGAGAATAGCGGGAGGGTCGGGAAGACCCAGTACTTC | CASSENSGRVGKTQYF
. | . | TRBJ1-1 | TRBV15 | TGTGCCACCAGCAGAGGTCGGACAGACCAGAACACTGAAGCTTTCTTT | CATSRGRTDQNTEAFF
. | . | TRBJ1-1 | TRBV4-1 | TGCGCCAGCAGCTTCCGGGACATAGGTGCCATTGAAGCTTTCTTT | CASSFRDIGAIEAFF